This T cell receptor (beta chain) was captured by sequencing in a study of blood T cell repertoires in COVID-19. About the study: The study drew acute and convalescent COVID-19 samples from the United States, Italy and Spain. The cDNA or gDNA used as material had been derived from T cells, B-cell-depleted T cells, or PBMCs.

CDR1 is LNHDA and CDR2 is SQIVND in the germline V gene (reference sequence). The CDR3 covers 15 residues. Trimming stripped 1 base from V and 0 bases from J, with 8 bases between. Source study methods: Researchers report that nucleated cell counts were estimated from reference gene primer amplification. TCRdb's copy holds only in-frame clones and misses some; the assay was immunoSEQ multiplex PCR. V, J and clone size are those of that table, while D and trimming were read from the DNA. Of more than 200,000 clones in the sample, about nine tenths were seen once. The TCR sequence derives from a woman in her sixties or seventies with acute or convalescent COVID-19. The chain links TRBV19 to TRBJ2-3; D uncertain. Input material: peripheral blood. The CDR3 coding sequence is TGTGCCAGTAGTATAGCCCCCAGAAGCACAGATACGCAGTATTTT. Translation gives CASSIAPRSTDTQYF.